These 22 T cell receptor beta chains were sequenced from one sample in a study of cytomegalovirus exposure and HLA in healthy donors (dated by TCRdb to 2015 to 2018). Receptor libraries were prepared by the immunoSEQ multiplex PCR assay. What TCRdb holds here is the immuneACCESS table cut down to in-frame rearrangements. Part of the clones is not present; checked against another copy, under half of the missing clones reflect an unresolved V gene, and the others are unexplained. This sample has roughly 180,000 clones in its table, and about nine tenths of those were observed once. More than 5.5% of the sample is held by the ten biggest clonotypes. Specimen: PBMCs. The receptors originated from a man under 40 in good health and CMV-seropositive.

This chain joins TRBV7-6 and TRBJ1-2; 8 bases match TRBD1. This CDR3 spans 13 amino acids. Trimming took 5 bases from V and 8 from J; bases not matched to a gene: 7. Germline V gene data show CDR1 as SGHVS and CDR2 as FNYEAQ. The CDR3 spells CASSTRTGFGYTF. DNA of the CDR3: TGTGCCAGCAGCACCAGGACAGGGTTCGGCTACACCTTC.

The CDR3 nucleotides read TGTGCCAGCAGACCCTGGGGGGGCGGGGGACGAGAAGAGACCCAGTACTTC. Protein product: CASRPWGGGGREETQYF. This chain uses TRBV11-2 with TRBJ2-5, with TRBD2 as a possible D gene (7 bases). CDR3 length: 17 residues. Trimming cost V 6 bases and J 3 bases, with 23 bases left between them. CDR1 is SGHAT, CDR2 FQNNGV, per germline.

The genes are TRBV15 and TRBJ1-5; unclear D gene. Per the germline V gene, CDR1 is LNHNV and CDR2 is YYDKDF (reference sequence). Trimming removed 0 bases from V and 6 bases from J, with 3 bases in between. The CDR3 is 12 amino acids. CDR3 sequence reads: CATSRDRQPQHF. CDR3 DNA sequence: TGTGCCACCAGCAGAGATCGTCAGCCCCAGCATTTT.

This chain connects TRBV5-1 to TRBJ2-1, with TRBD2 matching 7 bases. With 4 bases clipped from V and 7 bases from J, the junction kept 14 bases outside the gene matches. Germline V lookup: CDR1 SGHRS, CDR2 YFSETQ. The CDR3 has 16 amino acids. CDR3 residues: CASSPLGAGVGNEQFF. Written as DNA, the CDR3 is TGCGCCAGCAGCCCCCTCGGGGCGGGGGTAGGAAATGAGCAGTTCTTC.

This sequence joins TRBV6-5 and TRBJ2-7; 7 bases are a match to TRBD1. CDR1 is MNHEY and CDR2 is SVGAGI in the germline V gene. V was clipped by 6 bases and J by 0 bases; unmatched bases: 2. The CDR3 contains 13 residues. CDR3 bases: TGTGCCAGCAGCGACAGGGCCTCCTACGAGCAGTACTTC. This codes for CASSDRASYEQYF.

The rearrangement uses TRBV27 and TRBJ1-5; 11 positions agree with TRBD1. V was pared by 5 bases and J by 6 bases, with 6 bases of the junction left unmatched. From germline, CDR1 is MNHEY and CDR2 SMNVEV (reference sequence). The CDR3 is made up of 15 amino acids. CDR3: CASSPGTGGAQPQHF. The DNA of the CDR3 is TGTGCCAGCAGTCCCGGGACAGGGGGGGCTCAGCCCCAGCATTTT.

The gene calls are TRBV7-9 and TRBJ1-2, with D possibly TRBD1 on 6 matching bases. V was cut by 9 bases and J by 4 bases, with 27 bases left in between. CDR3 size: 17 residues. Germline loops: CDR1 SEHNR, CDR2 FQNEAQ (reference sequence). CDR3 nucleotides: TGTGCCAGTAGTATTCCAACCCGAGGGGGTGGAGGCTATGGCTACACCTTC. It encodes CASSIPTRGGGGYGYTF.

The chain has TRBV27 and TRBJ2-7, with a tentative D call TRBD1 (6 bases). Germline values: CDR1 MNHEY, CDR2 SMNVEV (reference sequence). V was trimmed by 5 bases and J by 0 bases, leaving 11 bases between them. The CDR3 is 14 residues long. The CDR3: CASSDRSSSYEQYF. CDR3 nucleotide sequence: TGTGCCAGCAGTGACAGGTCGAGCTCCTACGAGCAGTACTTC.

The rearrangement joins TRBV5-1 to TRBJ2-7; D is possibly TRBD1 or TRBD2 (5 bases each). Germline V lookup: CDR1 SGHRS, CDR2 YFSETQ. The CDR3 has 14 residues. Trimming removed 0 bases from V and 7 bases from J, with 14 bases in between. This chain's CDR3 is CASSLGRGLGEQYF. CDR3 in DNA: TGCGCCAGCAGCTTGGGACGGGGCCTTGGGGAGCAGTACTTC.

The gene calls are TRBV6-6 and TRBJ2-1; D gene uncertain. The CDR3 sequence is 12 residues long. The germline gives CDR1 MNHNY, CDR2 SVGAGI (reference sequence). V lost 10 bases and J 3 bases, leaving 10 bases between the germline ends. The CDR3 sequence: CATGPYYNEQFF. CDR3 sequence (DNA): TGTGCCACCGGACCTTACTACAATGAGCAGTTCTTC.

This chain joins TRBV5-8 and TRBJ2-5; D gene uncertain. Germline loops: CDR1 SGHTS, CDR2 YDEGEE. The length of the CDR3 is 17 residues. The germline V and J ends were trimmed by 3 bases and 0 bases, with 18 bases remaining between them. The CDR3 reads CASSWKQRLRDQETQYF. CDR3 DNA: TGTGCCAGCAGCTGGAAACAACGCCTTCGGGACCAAGAGACCCAGTACTTC.

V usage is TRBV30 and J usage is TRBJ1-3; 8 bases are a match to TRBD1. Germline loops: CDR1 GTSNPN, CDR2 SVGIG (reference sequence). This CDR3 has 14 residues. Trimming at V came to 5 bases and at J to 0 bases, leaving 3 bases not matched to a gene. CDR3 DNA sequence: TGTGCCTGGGACAGGGGTAGCTCTGGAAACACCATATATTTT. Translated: CAWDRGSSGNTIYF.

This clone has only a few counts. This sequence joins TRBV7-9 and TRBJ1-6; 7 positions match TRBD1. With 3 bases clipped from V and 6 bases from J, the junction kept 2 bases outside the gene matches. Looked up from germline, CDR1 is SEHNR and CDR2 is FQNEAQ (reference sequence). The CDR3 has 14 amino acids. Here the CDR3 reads CASSFGTANSPLHF. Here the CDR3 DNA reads TGTGCCAGCAGCTTTGGGACAGCTAATTCACCCCTCCACTTT.

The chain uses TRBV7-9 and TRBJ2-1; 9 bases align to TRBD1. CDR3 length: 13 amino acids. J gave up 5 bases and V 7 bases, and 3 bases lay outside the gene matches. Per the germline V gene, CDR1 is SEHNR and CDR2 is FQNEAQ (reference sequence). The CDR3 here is CASMGQGHNEQFF. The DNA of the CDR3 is TGTGCCAGCATGGGACAGGGCCACAATGAGCAGTTCTTC.

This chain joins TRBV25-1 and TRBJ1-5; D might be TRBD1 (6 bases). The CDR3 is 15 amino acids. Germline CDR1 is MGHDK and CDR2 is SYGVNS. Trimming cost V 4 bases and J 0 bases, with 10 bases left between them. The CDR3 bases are TGTGCCAGCAGTGGACAGACAGGTAGCAATCAGCCCCAGCATTTT. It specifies CASSGQTGSNQPQHF. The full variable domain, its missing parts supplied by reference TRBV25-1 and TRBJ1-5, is EADIYQTPRYLVIGTGKKITLECSQTMGHDKMYWYQQDPGMELHLIHYSYGVNSTEKGDLSSESTVSRIRTEHFPLTLESARPSHTSQYLCASSGQTGSNQPQHFGDGTRLSIL.

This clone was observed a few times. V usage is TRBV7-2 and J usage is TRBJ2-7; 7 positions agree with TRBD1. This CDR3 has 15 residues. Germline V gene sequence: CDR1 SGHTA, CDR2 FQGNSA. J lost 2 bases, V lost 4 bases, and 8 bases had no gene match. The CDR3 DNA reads TGTGCCAGCAGCTACCGGGACAGCGCAACCTACGAGCAGTACTTC. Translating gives CASSYRDSATYEQYF. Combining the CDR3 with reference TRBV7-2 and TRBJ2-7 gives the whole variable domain GAGVSQSPSNKVTEKGKDVELRCDPISGHTALYWYRQSLGQGLEFLIYFQGNSAPDKSGLPSDRFSAERTGGSVSTLTIQRTQQEDSAVYLCASSYRDSATYEQYFGPGTRLTVT.

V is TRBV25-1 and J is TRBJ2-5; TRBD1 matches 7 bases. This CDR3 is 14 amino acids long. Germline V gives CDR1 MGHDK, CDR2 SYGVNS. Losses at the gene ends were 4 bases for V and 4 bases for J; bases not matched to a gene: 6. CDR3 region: CASSGHTGVETQYF. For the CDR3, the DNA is TGTGCCAGCAGTGGACACACAGGGGTAGAGACCCAGTACTTC.

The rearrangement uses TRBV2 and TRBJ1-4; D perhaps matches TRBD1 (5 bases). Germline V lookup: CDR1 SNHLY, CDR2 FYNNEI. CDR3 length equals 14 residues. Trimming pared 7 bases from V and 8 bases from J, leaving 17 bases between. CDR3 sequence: CASTSGEGREKLFF. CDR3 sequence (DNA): TGTGCCAGCACCTCCGGGGAGGGACGGGAAAAACTGTTTTTT.

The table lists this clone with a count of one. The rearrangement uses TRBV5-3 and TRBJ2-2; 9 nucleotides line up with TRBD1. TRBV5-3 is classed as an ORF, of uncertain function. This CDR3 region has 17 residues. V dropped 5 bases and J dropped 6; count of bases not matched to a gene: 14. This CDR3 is CARRPNRKQGAPGELFF. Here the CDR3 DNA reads TGTGCCAGAAGACCAAACCGAAAACAGGGGGCCCCCGGGGAGCTGTTTTTT.

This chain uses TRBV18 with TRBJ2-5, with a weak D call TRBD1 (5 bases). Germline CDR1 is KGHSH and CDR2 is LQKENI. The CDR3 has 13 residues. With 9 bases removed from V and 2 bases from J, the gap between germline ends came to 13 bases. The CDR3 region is CASGPGQQETQYF. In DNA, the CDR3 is TGTGCCAGTGGGCCAGGGCAGCAAGAGACCCAGTACTTC.

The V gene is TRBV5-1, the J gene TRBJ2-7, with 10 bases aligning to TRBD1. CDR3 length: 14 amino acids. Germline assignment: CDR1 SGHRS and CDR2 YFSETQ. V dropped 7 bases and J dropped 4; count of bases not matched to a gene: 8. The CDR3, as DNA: TGCGCCAGCGGAATCGACAGGGGGCCTTACGAGCAGTACTTC. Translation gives CASGIDRGPYEQYF.

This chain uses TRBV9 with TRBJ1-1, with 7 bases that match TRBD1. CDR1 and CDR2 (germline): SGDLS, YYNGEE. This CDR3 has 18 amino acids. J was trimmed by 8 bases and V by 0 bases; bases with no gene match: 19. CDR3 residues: CASSVDLGGGFPTSEAFF. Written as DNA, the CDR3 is TGTGCCAGCAGCGTAGATCTAGGGGGCGGTTTTCCAACCTCAGAAGCTTTCTTT.